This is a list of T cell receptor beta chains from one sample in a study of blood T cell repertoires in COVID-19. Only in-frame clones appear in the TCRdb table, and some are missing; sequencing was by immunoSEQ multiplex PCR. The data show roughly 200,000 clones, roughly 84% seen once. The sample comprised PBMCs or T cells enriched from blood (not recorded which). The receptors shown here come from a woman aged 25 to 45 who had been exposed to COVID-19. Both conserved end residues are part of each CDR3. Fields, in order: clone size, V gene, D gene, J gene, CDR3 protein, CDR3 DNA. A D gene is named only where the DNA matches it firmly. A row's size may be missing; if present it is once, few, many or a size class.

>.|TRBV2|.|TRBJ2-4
CASSPRTGENIQYF
TGTGCCAGCAGTCCCCGCACGGGAGAAAACATTCAGTACTTC
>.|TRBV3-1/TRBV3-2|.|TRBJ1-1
CASSRQRNTEAFF
TGTGCCAGCAGCCGACAGAGGAACACTGAAGCTTTCTTT
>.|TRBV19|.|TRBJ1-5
CASRSDRVYSNQPQHF
TGTGCCAGTAGAAGCGACAGAGTATATAGCAATCAGCCCCAGCATTTT
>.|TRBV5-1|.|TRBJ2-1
CASSVRGDEQFF
TGCGCCAGCAGCGTAAGAGGCGATGAGCAGTTCTTC
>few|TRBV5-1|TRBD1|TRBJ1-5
CASSSQGGNQPQHF
TGCGCCAGCAGCTCACAGGGGGGCAATCAGCCCCAGCATTTT
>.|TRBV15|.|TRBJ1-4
CATSREMQKLFF
TGTGCCACCAGCAGAGAGATGCAGAAACTGTTTTTT
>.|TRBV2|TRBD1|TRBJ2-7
CAGAGTGGFYEQYF
TGTGCCGGGGCGGGGACAGGGGGTTTCTACGAGCAGTACTTC
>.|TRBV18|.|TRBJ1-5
CASSADSAPNQPQHF
TGTGCCAGCTCAGCGGACAGTGCCCCCAATCAGCCCCAGCATTTT
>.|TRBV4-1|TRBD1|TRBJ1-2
CASSPRQGNWDGYTF
TGCGCCAGCAGCCCCCGACAGGGAAACTGGGATGGCTACACCTTC
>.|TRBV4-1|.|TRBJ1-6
CASSQKGEEPSPLHF
TGCGCCAGCAGCCAAAAGGGAGAGGAACCATCACCCCTCCACTTT
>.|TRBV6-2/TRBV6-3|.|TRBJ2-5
CASSQGSLETQYF
TGTGCCAGCAGTCAGGGATCTTTGGAGACCCAGTACTTC